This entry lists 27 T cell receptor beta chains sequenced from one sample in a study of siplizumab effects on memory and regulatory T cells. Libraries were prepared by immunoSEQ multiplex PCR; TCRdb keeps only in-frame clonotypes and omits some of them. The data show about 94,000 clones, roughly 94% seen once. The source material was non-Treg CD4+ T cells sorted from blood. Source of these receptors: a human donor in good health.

The CDR3 here is CASSGQSTDTQYF. In DNA form, the CDR3 reads TGTGCCAGCAGCGGACAGAGCACAGATACGCAGTATTTT. The V and J genes are TRBV5-4 and TRBJ2-3, with D tentatively TRBD1 (6 bases). CDR3 size: 13 residues. Germline CDR1 SGHNT, CDR2 YYREEE (reference sequence). Trimming took 4 bases from V and 0 from J, leaving 6 bases between them.

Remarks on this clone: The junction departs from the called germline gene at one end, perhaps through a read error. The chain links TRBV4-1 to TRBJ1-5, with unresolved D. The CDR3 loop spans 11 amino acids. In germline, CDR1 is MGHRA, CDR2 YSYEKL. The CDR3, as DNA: TGCGCCAGCGGCCATAATCAGCCCCAGCATTTT. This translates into CASGHNQPQHF.

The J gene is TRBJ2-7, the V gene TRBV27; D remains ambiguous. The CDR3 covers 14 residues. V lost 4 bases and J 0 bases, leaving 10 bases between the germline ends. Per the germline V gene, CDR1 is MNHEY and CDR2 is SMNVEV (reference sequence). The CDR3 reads CASSSRASSYEQYF. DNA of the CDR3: TGTGCCAGCAGTTCACGGGCCAGCTCCTACGAGCAGTACTTC.

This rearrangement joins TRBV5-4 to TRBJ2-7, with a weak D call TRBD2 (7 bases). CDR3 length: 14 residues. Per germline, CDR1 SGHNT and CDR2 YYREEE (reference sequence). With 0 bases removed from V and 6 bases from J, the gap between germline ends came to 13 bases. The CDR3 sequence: CASSLGGGESEQYF. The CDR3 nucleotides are TGTGCCAGCAGCTTGGGAGGGGGGGAATCCGAGCAGTACTTC. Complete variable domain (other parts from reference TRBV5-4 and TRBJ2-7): ETGVTQSPTHLIKTRGQQVTLRCSSQSGHNTVSWYQQALGQGPQFIFQYYREEENGRGNFPPRFSGLQFPNYSSELNVNALELDDSALYLCASSLGGGESEQYFGPGTRLTVT.

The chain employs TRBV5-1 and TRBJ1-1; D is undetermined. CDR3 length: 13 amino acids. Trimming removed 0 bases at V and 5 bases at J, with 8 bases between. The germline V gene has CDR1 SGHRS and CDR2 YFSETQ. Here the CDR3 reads CASSLVQGTEAFF. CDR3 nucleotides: TGCGCCAGCAGCTTGGTCCAAGGGACTGAAGCTTTCTTT.

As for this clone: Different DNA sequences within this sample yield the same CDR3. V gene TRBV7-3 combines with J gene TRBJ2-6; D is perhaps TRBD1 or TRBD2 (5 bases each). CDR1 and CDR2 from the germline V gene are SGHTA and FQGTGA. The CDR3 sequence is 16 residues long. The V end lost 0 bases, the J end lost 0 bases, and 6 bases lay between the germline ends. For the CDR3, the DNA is TGTGCCAGCAGCTTAACTGGGGGCTCTGGGGCCAACGTCCTGACTTTC. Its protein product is CASSLTGGSGANVLTF.

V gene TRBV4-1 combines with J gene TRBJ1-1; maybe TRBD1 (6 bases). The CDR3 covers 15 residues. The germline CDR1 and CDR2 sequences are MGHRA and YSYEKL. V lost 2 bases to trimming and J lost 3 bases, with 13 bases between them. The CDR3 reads CASSQLVAGDTEAFF. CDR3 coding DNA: TGCGCCAGCAGCCAACTCGTCGCAGGGGACACTGAAGCTTTCTTT.

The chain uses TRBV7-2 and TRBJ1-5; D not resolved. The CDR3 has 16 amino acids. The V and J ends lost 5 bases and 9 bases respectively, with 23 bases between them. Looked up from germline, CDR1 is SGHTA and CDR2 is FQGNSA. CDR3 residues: CASSPRVAKRGSPQHF. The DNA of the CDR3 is TGTGCCAGCAGCCCGCGGGTTGCAAAACGGGGATCGCCCCAGCATTTT.

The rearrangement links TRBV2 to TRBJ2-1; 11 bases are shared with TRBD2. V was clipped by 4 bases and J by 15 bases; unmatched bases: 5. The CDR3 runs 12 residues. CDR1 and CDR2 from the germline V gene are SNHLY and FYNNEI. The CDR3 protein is CASSVTSGSVFF. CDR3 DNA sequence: TGTGCCAGCAGTGTTACTAGCGGGAGTGTGTTCTTC.

The CDR3 here is CASSYSDMRSEQYF. In DNA, the CDR3 is TGTGCCAGCAGTTACTCGGACATGAGGTCCGAGCAGTACTTC. V gene TRBV6-5 combines with J gene TRBJ2-7, with a weak D call TRBD1 (5 bases). Trimming removed 0 bases at V and 6 bases at J, with 12 bases between. Germline CDR1 and CDR2: MNHEY and SVGAGI. This CDR3 has 14 residues.

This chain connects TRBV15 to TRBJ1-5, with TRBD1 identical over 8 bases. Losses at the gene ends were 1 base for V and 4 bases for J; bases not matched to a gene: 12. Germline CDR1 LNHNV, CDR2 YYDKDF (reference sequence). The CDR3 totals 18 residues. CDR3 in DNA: TGTGCCACCAGCAGAGCCCCAGAATGGACAGGGAAGAATCAGCCCCAGCATTTT. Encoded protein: CATSRAPEWTGKNQPQHF.

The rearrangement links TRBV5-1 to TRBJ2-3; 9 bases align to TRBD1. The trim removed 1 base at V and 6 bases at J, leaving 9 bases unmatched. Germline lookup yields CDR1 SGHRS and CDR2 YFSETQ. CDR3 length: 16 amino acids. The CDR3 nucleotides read TGCGCCAGCAGCTTGTCCGGGACAGGGCGGAGGGATACGCAGTATTTT. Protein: CASSLSGTGRRDTQYF.

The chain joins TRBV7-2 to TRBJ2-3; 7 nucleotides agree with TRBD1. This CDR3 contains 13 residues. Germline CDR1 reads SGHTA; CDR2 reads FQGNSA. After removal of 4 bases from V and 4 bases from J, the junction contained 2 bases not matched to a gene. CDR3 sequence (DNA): TGTGCCAGCAGCTGGGGGACAGCAGATACGCAGTATTTT. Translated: CASSWGTADTQYF.

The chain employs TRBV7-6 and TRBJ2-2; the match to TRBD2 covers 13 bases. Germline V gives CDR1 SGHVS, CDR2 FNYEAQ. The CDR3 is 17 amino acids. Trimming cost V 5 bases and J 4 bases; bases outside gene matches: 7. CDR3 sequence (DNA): TGTGCCAGCAGCCTTCCGGGACTAGCGGGATTCACCGGGGAGCTGTTTTTT. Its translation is CASSLPGLAGFTGELFF.

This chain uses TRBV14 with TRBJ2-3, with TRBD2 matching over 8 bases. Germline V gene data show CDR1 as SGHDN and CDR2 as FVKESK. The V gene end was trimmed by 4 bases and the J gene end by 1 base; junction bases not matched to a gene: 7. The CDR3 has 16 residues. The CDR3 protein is CASSLTPGLGTDTQYF. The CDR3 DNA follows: TGTGCCAGCAGCCTGACGCCGGGACTAGGCACAGATACGCAGTATTTT.

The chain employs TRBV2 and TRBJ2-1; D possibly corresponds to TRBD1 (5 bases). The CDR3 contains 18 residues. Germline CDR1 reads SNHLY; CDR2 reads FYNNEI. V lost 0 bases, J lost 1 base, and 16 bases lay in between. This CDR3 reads CASSEAYRTIPSYNEQFF. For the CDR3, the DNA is TGTGCCAGCAGTGAAGCTTATAGGACAATCCCTTCCTACAATGAGCAGTTCTTC.

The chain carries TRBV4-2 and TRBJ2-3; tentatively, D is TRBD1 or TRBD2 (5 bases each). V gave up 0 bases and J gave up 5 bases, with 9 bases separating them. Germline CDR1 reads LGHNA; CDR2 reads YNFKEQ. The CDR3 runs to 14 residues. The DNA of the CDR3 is TGTGCCAGCAGCCAAGAACCGAGGGGAGATACGCAGTATTTT. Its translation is CASSQEPRGDTQYF.

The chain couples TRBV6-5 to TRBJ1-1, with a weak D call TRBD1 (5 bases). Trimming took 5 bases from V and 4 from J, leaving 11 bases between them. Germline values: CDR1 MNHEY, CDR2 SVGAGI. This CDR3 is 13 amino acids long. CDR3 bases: TGTGCCAGCAGTCCCCCAGGGAGCACTGAAGCTTTCTTT. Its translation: CASSPPGSTEAFF.

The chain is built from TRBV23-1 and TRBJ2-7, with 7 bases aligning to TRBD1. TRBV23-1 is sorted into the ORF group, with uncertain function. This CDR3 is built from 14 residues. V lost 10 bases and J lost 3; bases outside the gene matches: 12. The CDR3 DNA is TGCGCCACCACGACGACAGGGTCCGTCTACGAGCAGTACTTC. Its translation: CATTTTGSVYEQYF.

The CDR3 bases are TGCGCCAGCAGCTTGACAGGGCTGGGAAACACCATATATTTT. As protein: CASSLTGLGNTIYF. The chain is built from TRBV5-1 and TRBJ1-3; tentative D call: TRBD1 (6 bases). This CDR3 comprises 14 residues. V gave up 1 base and J gave up 4 bases, with 9 bases separating them. The germline CDR1 and CDR2 sequences are SGHRS and YFSETQ.

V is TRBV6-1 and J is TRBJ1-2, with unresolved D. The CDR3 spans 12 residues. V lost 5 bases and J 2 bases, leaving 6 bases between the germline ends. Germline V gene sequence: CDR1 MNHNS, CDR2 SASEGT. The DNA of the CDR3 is TGTGCCAGCAGTAGATCGAACTATGGCTACACCTTC. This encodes CASSRSNYGYTF.

CDR3 bases: TGTGCCAGCAGCTTTTCGATCTCTGGAAACACCATATATTTT. The encoded protein is CASSFSISGNTIYF. The J gene is TRBJ1-3, the V gene TRBV11-2; no firm D call. This CDR3 is 14 amino acids long. Germline CDR1 SGHAT, CDR2 FQNNGV. V was trimmed by 3 bases and J by 0 bases, leaving 6 bases between them.

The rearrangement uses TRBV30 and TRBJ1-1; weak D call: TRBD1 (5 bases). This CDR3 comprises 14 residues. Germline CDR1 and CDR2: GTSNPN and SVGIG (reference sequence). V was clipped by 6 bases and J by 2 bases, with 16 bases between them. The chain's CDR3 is CACTKGTANTEAFF. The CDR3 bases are TGTGCCTGCACCAAAGGGACTGCAAACACTGAAGCTTTCTTT.

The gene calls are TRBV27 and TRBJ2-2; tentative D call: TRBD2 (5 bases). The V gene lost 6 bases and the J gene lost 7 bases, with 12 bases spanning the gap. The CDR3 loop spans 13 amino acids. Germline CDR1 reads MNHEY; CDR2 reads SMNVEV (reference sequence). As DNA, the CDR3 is TGTGCCAGCAGGACGGGGAGCAACGGGGAGCTGTTTTTT. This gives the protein CASRTGSNGELFF.

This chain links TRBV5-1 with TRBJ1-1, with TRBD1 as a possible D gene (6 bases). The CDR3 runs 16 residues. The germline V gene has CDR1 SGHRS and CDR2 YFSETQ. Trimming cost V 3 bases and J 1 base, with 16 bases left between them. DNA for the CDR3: TGCGCCAGCAGCTACATGGCGGGGGCCCAGAACACTGAAGCTTTCTTT. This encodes CASSYMAGAQNTEAFF.

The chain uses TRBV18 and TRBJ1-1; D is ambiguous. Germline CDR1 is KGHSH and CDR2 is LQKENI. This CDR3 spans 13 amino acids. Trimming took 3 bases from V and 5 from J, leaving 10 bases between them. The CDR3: CASSPGRQTEAFF. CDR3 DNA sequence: TGTGCCAGCTCACCCGGTCGGCAAACTGAAGCTTTCTTT.

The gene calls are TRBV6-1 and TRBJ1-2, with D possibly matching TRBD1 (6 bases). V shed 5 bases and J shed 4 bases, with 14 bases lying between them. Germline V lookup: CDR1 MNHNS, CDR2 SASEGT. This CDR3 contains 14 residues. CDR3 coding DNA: TGTGCCAGCAGTCCCCGGACAGTGGGCTATGGCTACACCTTC. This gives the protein CASSPRTVGYGYTF.